This is a list of T cell receptor beta chains from one sample in a study of cytomegalovirus exposure and HLA in healthy donors. Repertoires were generated with immunoSEQ multiplex PCR, while TCRdb's copy carries only in-frame clones and drops some. The sample contains approximately 150,000 clones, around 68% of which appear only once. Sequenced input: PBMCs. All receptors come from a woman between 40 and 50 years old in good health and CMV-seropositive. Each CDR3 is given without its conserved first and last residue. A D gene is named only where the DNA matches it firmly.

TRBD1	TRBV29-1	TRBJ1-6	SARTGGPYNSPLH
.	TRBV19	TRBJ2-5	ASSMGGSTGPETQY
TRBD2	TRBV5-4	TRBJ2-7	ASSLQTSGSYEQY
TRBD2	TRBV2	TRBJ2-3	ASKPGLGADTQY
.	TRBV4-3	TRBJ1-2	ASSQERAGGYP
.	TRBV27	TRBJ2-2	ASSLSGPRGGGELF
.	TRBV5-1	TRBJ2-6	ASSLRGTGANVLT
TRBD2	TRBV10-3	TRBJ2-5	AISGGLAGGEETQY
.	TRBV28	TRBJ2-2	ASRTPAGELF
TRBD2	TRBV6-4	TRBJ2-1	ASSITSGSSYNEQF
.	TRBV7-8	TRBJ1-5	ASSSSGASNQPQH
TRBD2	TRBV5-8	TRBJ2-7	ASSARGSGRCEQY
TRBD1	TRBV14	TRBJ1-2	ASSQQTGDYGYT
TRBD2	TRBV18	TRBJ2-3	ASSPERGRTDTQY
.	TRBV6-5	TRBJ2-1	ASSYASRGNNEQF
.	TRBV5-1	.	ASSLAAAGPYEQY
TRBD1	TRBV29-1	TRBJ1-2	SGGTGIDGYP
.	TRBV6-5	TRBJ2-1	ASSSASLQQF
TRBD1	TRBV5-1	TRBJ2-7	ASSLQGQGSFEQY
TRBD1	TRBV5-1	TRBJ2-7	ASSPGTEREQY
TRBD1	TRBV28	TRBJ1-1	ASSLPRQGVGAF
TRBD2	TRBV5-1	.	ASKLAGVFDEQY